The 30 T cell receptor beta chains below all came from one sample that was sequenced in a study of control samples from healthy donors and cancer patients. Generated by immunoSEQ multiplex PCR, the TCRdb table keeps only in-frame clones and is missing some. The top ten hold roughly 2% of the sample, which has tens of thousands of clones, roughly 89% seen once. Sequencing was performed on PBMCs. These receptors all stem from a woman in her sixties with head and neck cancer.

This chain joins TRBV3-1 (or the pseudogene TRBV3-2) and TRBJ2-6; no clear D gene. Germline V CDR1 and CDR2: LGHDT, YNNKEL (reference sequence). The CDR3 length is 15 residues. V lost 2 bases and J 4 bases, leaving 9 bases between the germline ends. The CDR3 DNA is TGTGCCAGCAGCCAAAGCTCTTGGGGGGCCAACGTCCTGACTTTC. Encoded protein: CASSQSSWGANVLTF.

The rearrangement uses TRBV25-1 and TRBJ1-1; D is uncertain. The germline V and J ends were trimmed by 10 bases and 1 base, with 13 bases remaining between them. Germline V gene data show CDR1 as MGHDK and CDR2 as SYGVNS. The CDR3 loop spans 13 amino acids. DNA of the CDR3: TGTGCCACCCGACATCCCGGGAACACTGAAGCTTTCTTT. Translating gives CATRHPGNTEAFF.

This clone showed up just a few times. The chain couples TRBV25-1 to TRBJ1-2, with no clear D. Looked up from germline, CDR1 is MGHDK and CDR2 is SYGVNS. V dropped 1 base and J dropped 4 bases, with 10 bases sitting between them. The CDR3 totals 14 residues. CDR3 amino acids: CASSESWLSYGYTF. Here the CDR3 DNA reads TGTGCCAGCAGTGAATCTTGGCTTAGCTATGGCTACACCTTC.

This rearrangement joins TRBV2 to TRBJ2-2; the D gene is possibly TRBD1 (5 bases). The CDR3 extends over 13 amino acids. The V gene lost 7 bases and the J gene lost 5 bases, with 11 bases spanning the gap. The germline gives CDR1 SNHLY, CDR2 FYNNEI. The CDR3 spells CASTRQRTGELFF. In DNA, the CDR3 is TGTGCCAGCACTAGACAGAGAACCGGGGAGCTGTTTTTT.

The rearrangement links TRBV20-1 to TRBJ2-7; D call uncertain. V lost 7 bases and J 1 base, leaving 8 bases between the germline ends. Germline V CDR1 and CDR2: DFQATT, SNEGSKA (reference sequence). CDR3 length: 11 residues. The DNA for the CDR3 is TGCAGTGTGGCTTCGTCCTACGAGCAGTACTTC. It yields the protein CSVASSYEQYF.

V gene TRBV4-2 combines with J gene TRBJ2-1, with 7 nucleotides matching TRBD2. This CDR3 has 15 residues. Trimming at V came to 2 bases and at J to 5 bases, leaving 6 bases not matched to a gene. Germline CDR1 is LGHNA and CDR2 is YNFKEQ. CDR3 amino acids: CASSQMAGENNEQFF. The CDR3 region has the DNA TGTGCCAGCAGCCAAATGGCGGGAGAAAACAATGAGCAGTTCTTC.

This chain uses TRBV5-1 with TRBJ1-4; D possibly corresponds to TRBD1 (5 bases). V was pared by 0 bases and J by 7 bases, with 13 bases between. The germline CDR1 and CDR2 sequences are SGHRS and YFSETQ. The CDR3 is 15 residues long. The CDR3 DNA is TGCGCCAGCAGCTTGGTCGGGGGATGGGGTGAAAAACTGTTTTTT. Its protein is CASSLVGGWGEKLFF.

The V call is TRBV30, the J call TRBJ1-3, with D possibly matching TRBD1 (6 bases). Trimming shortened V by 0 bases and J by 8 bases, and 14 bases separated the two germline ends. The CDR3 length is 14 residues. Germline lookup yields CDR1 GTSNPN and CDR2 SVGIG (reference sequence). In DNA form, the CDR3 reads TGTGCCTGGAGTGTACTGTCCGGGGGCTACACCATATATTTT. Translated, it gives CAWSVLSGGYTIYF.

The J gene is TRBJ1-2, the V gene TRBV7-9; tentatively, D is TRBD1 (5 bases). The V gene's germline CDR1 is SEHNR and CDR2 FQNEAQ (reference sequence). V lost 5 bases, J lost 8 bases, and 18 bases lay in between. The CDR3 has 14 amino acids. This chain's CDR3 is CASSKGPGTGGYTF. The CDR3 DNA follows: TGTGCCAGCAGCAAAGGACCGGGGACGGGAGGCTACACCTTC. Full variable domain (remainder filled in from reference TRBV7-9 and TRBJ1-2): DTGVSQNPRHKITKRGQNVTFRCDPISEHNRLYWYRQTLGQGPEFLTYFQNEAQLEKSRLLSDRFSAERPKGSFSTLEIQRTEQGDSAMYLCASSKGPGTGGYTFGSGTRLTVV.

CDR3 region: CASSRKFAGELFF. DNA of the CDR3: TGTGCCAGCAGCCGTAAATTTGCCGGGGAGCTGTTTTTT. The chain couples TRBV7-2 to TRBJ2-2; no clear D gene. The CDR3 covers 13 residues. The V gene's germline CDR1 is SGHTA and CDR2 FQGNSA. Trimming stripped 5 bases from V and 6 bases from J, with 10 bases between. The full variable domain, in which reference TRBV7-2 and TRBJ2-2 provide the parts outside the CDR3, is GAGVSQSPSNKVTEKGKDVELRCDPISGHTALYWYRQSLGQGLEFLIYFQGNSAPDKSGLPSDRFSAERTGGSVSTLTIQRTQQEDSAVYLCASSRKFAGELFFGEGSRLTVL.

The chain links TRBV6-5 to TRBJ2-5, with no clear D. The germline gives CDR1 MNHEY, CDR2 SVGAGI. CDR3 length: 15 amino acids. V was pared by 10 bases and J by 1 base, with 19 bases between. The CDR3 nucleotides are TGTGCCACCCAGAGCCCAAGGGCGCCCCAAGAGACCCAGTACTTC. As protein: CATQSPRAPQETQYF.

The CDR3 bases are TGTGCCAGCAGAGGGGCTAGCTCTGGGGCCAACGTCCTGACTTTC. Amino acids: CASRGASSGANVLTF. This rearrangement joins TRBV6-5 to TRBJ2-6, with D maybe TRBD1 (5 bases). Per germline, CDR1 MNHEY and CDR2 SVGAGI. The V gene lost 6 bases and the J gene lost 0 bases, with 9 bases spanning the gap. This CDR3 contains 15 residues.

This chain links TRBV29-1 with TRBJ1-2; D call uncertain. Germline-derived CDR1 and CDR2 are SQVTM and ANQGSEA. This CDR3 comprises 11 residues. Trimming removed 4 bases at V and 8 bases at J, with 11 bases between. CDR3 residues: CSVGGGGGYTF. The CDR3 DNA sequence: TGCAGCGTTGGCGGTGGTGGGGGCTACACCTTC.

The chain employs TRBV28 and TRBJ1-3, with D uncertain. The CDR3 runs 16 residues. Germline CDR1 MDHEN, CDR2 SYDVKM. V was shortened by 2 bases and J by 0 bases, with 11 bases between the two germline ends. CDR3 in DNA: TGTGCCAGCAGTTTAGGTGGGAGCCTCTCTGGAAACACCATATATTTT. It yields the protein CASSLGGSLSGNTIYF.

The chain employs TRBV12-3 or TRBV12-4 and TRBJ2-7; D call uncertain. V was trimmed by 4 bases and J by 7 bases, leaving 11 bases between them. The CDR3 spans 12 residues. CDR3 coding DNA: TGTGCCAGCAGTTCGACACCGCGGGAGCAGTACTTC. Encoded protein: CASSSTPREQYF.

J is TRBJ2-7 and V is TRBV24-1, with D perhaps assigned TRBD1 or TRBD2 (6 bases each). This CDR3 contains 13 residues. Deletions cut 4 bases from V and 5 bases from J, with 11 bases between. Germline V gene data show CDR1 as KGHDR and CDR2 as SFDVKD. CDR3 bases: TGTGCCACCAGTGAAGGGGGGATCGACGAGCAGTACTTC. Residues: CATSEGGIDEQYF.

The chain employs TRBV7-9 and TRBJ1-5; no firm D call. Germline V gives CDR1 SEHNR, CDR2 FQNEAQ (reference sequence). The CDR3 contains 12 residues. The V and J ends lost 5 bases and 3 bases respectively, with 5 bases between them. The CDR3 region is CASSRINQPQHF. DNA of the CDR3: TGTGCCAGCAGCCGCATCAATCAGCCCCAGCATTTT.

V and J are TRBV27 and TRBJ2-7; 10 nucleotides match TRBD2. Germline-derived CDR1 and CDR2 are MNHEY and SMNVEV (reference sequence). The CDR3 contains 14 residues. V lost 5 bases to trimming and J lost 10 bases; unmatched junction nucleotides: 11. CDR3 sequence reads: CASSASSGGGQQYF. CDR3 coding DNA: TGTGCCAGCAGTGCTTCAAGCGGGGGGGGGCAACAGTACTTC.

J is TRBJ2-3 and V is TRBV19; TRBD2 agrees at 8 bases. The CDR3 consists of 15 residues. Germline CDR1 is LNHDA and CDR2 is SQIVND (reference sequence). V lost 6 bases, J lost 9 bases, and 14 bases stayed unmatched. The CDR3 nucleotides read TGTGCCAGTAGCCTGGGGGCGGGAGGCCCCCAAACGCAGTATTTT. This gives the protein CASSLGAGGPQTQYF.

This chain uses TRBV5-1 with TRBJ2-5; 9 nucleotides line up with TRBD2. CDR3 size: 15 residues. V was clipped by 1 base and J by 2 bases; unmatched bases: 3. CDR1 is SGHRS and CDR2 is YFSETQ in the germline V gene. The CDR3 loop reads CASSLLTSGQETQYF. The CDR3 DNA is TGCGCCAGCAGCTTGTTAACTAGCGGGCAAGAGACCCAGTACTTC.

V and J are TRBV3-1 (or the pseudogene TRBV3-2) and TRBJ2-3, with 7 bases matching TRBD1. With V trimmed by 0 bases and J by 2 bases, 5 bases remained unmatched. CDR3 length equals 16 residues. Germline lookup yields CDR1 LGHDT and CDR2 YNNKEL (reference sequence). CDR3 in amino acids: CASSQEGTAYTDTQYF. The DNA for the CDR3 is TGTGCCAGCAGCCAAGAAGGGACAGCCTACACAGATACGCAGTATTTT.

This clone occurred once. This chain uses TRBV12-3 or TRBV12-4 with TRBJ1-1; no reliable D call. The CDR3 contains 13 residues. V was pared by 0 bases and J by 5 bases, with 7 bases between. The CDR3 DNA is TGTGCCAGCAGTTTAGCGCGTCGAACTGAAGCTTTCTTT. It codes for CASSLARRTEAFF.

This clone was recorded once. This rearrangement joins TRBV6-6 to TRBJ2-7; the match to TRBD1 covers 8 bases. Germline CDR1 MNHNY, CDR2 SVGAGI (reference sequence). The ends lost 6 bases at V and 2 bases at J; junction bases unmatched: 6. The CDR3 sequence is 14 residues long. The CDR3 sequence: CASREDRAAYEQYF. The CDR3 region has the DNA TGTGCCAGCAGGGAGGACAGGGCCGCCTACGAGCAGTACTTC.

Here the CDR3 reads CASSQKTTSGNTGELFF. The CDR3 DNA reads as TGCGCCAGCAGCCAAAAAACGACTAGCGGGAACACCGGGGAGCTGTTTTTT. The genes are TRBV5-1 and TRBJ2-2; the match to TRBD2 covers 9 bases. Germline-derived CDR1 and CDR2 are SGHRS and YFSETQ. This CDR3 region has 17 residues. J lost 1 base, V lost 4 bases, and 8 bases had no gene match.

V is TRBV29-1 and J is TRBJ2-2, with 11 bases aligning to TRBD1. Germline CDR1 and CDR2: SQVTM and ANQGSEA. The CDR3 length is 17 residues. The J segment lost 2 bases and the V segment lost 5 bases, leaving 10 bases of the junction unmatched. The CDR3 DNA is TGCAGCGTTTTTCTGGGACAGGGGGTATTCAACACCGGGGAGCTGTTTTTT. Its protein product is CSVFLGQGVFNTGELFF.

The count of this clone is one. The J gene is TRBJ2-2, the V gene TRBV18, with TRBD1 matching 9 bases. V gave up 0 bases and J gave up 4 bases; unmatched junction bases: 9. Germline V lookup: CDR1 KGHSH, CDR2 LQKENI. This CDR3 is 18 amino acids long. CDR3 protein: CASSPPNAGTGITGELFF. CDR3 nucleotides: TGTGCCAGCTCACCACCCAATGCCGGGACAGGGATCACCGGGGAGCTGTTTTTT.

The gene calls are TRBV4-3 and TRBJ1-1, with unresolved D. Germline loops: CDR1 LGHNA, CDR2 YSLEER. V was shortened by 0 bases and J by 11 bases, with 19 bases between the two germline ends. This CDR3 contains 15 residues. CDR3 DNA sequence: TGCGCCAGCAGCCAAGATGTTGGCACCAGAGTGTGGGCTTTCTTT. This sequence encodes CASSQDVGTRVWAFF.

This chain joins TRBV20-1 and TRBJ1-2, with D unclear. Germline V lookup: CDR1 DFQATT, CDR2 SNEGSKA (reference sequence). The CDR3 is made up of 15 amino acids. Between the trimmed V and J ends, which lost 3 bases and 3 bases, there was a span of 17 bases. The CDR3 nucleotides are TGCAGTGCTAGTTTAGGACCGGTTGGAGACTATGGCTACACCTTC. Protein product: CSASLGPVGDYGYTF.

The chain recombines TRBV30 with TRBJ2-5; no clear D gene. Trimming took 1 base from V and 7 from J, leaving 10 bases between them. Germline CDR1 reads GTSNPN; CDR2 reads SVGIG (reference sequence). CDR3 length: 12 amino acids. The CDR3 region has the DNA TGTGCCTGGAGTGCTCTGGGGTGGACCCAGTACTTC. Its protein product is CAWSALGWTQYF.

This clone was seen once. Other nucleotide sequences from this sample produce the same CDR3. V and J are TRBV6-1 and TRBJ2-5, with D unresolved. Per germline, CDR1 MNHNS and CDR2 SASEGT. The CDR3 totals 12 residues. The V gene lost 1 base and the J gene lost 5 bases, with 5 bases spanning the gap. The CDR3 DNA reads as TGTGCCAGCAGTGAAGTATACGAGACCCAGTACTTC. Protein sequence: CASSEVYETQYF.